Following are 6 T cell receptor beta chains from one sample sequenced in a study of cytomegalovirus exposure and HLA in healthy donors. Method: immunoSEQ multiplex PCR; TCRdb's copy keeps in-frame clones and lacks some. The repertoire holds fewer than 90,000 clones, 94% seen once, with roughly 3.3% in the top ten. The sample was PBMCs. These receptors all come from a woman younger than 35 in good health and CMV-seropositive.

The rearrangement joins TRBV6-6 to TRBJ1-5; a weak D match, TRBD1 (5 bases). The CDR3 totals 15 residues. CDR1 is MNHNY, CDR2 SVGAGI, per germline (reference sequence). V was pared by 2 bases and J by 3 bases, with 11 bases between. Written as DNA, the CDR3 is TGTGCCAGCAGTTACCCCCTGACAGACAATCAGCCCCAGCATTTT. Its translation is CASSYPLTDNQPQHF.

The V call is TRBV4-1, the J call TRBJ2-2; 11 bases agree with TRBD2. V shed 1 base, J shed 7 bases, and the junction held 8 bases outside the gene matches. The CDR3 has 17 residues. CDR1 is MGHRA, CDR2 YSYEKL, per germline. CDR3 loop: CASSQGLAGGPGGELFF. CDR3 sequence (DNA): TGCGCCAGCAGCCAAGGGTTAGCGGGAGGGCCCGGCGGGGAGCTGTTTTTT.

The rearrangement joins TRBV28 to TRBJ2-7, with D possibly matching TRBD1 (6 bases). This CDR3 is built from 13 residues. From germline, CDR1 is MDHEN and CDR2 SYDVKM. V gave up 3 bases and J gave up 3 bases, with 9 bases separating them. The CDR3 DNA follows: TGTGCCAGCAGTTTGCCAGGGGACTACGAGCAGTACTTC. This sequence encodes CASSLPGDYEQYF. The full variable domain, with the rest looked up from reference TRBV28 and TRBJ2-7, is DVKVTQSSRYLVKRTGEKVFLECVQDMDHENMFWYRQDPGLGLRLIYFSYDVKMKEKGDIPEGYSVSREKKERFSLILESASTNQTSMYLCASSLPGDYEQYFGPGTRLTVT.

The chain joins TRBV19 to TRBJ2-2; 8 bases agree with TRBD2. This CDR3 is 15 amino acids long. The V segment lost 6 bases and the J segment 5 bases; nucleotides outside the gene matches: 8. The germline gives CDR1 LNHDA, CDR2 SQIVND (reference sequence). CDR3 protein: CASSRALAETGELFF. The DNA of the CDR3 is TGTGCCAGTAGCCGAGCACTAGCGGAAACCGGGGAGCTGTTTTTT.

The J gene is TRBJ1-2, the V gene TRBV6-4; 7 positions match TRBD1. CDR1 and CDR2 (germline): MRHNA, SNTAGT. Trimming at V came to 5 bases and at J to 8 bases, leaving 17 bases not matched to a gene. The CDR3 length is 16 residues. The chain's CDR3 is CASSWTTGTASSGYTF. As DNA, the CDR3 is TGTGCCAGCAGTTGGACGACCGGGACAGCCAGCTCGGGCTACACCTTC.

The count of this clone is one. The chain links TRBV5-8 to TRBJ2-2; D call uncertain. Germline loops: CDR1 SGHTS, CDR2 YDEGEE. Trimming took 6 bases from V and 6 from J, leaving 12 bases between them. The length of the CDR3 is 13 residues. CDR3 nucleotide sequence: TGTGCCAGCATTAGTCCGGTTTCCGGGGAGCTGTTTTTT. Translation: CASISPVSGELFF.